This passage covers 21 T cell receptor beta chains from one sample sequenced in a study of shared clonotypes between healthy human individuals (dated by TCRdb to 2019 to 2021). Libraries were constructed by the immunoSEQ multiplex PCR assay. The immuneACCESS repertoire file appears here via TCRdb, limited to in-frame rearrangements. These files lack a portion of the clones; in checked studies, under half of the deficit traces to unresolved V genes, and the cause of the others is not known. In all, the sample holds about 2.1 million clones, and 85% to 95% of those were seen once. Clones ranked in the top ten supply more than 1.5% of the sample. For the CD8 naive samples, CD45RO-negative cells were positively selected for CCR7, yielding a CD45RA+CCR7+ population from which TemRA cells were excluded. Material: naive CD8+ T cells from PBMCs. Taken with the paper, the label for cell subset or site translates to: CD45RA+CCR7+. The origin of the receptors is a man between 18 and 29 years old in good health. Some clones in this sample may be carry-over from other donors' samples.

The J gene is TRBJ2-6, the V gene TRBV6-1; no definite D call. The germline V gene has CDR1 MNHNS and CDR2 SASEGT. The CDR3 covers 15 residues. V lost 2 bases and J lost 0, with 5 bases in between. The CDR3 DNA follows: TGTGCCAGCAGTGAACCTATCTCTGGGGCCAACGTCCTGACTTTC. Its translation: CASSEPISGANVLTF.

This clone was detected only once. The chain is built from TRBV5-4 and TRBJ2-1; 12 nucleotides line up with TRBD2. The CDR3 extends over 17 amino acids. Germline CDR1 SGHNT, CDR2 YYREEE (reference sequence). J lost 6 bases, V lost 0 bases, and 7 bases had no gene match. The CDR3 region is CASSLESSGRAFNEQFF. The CDR3 DNA reads TGTGCCAGCAGCTTGGAGTCTAGCGGGAGGGCCTTCAATGAGCAGTTCTTC.

The chain carries TRBV10-1 and TRBJ2-7; D is uncertain. Germline-derived CDR1 and CDR2 are WNHNN and SYGVQD (reference sequence). The length of the CDR3 is 16 residues. The V end lost 3 bases, the J end lost 3 bases, and 18 bases lay between the germline ends. The CDR3, as DNA: TGCGCCAGCAGTGATACCATCCGTAACCGAAACTACGAGCAGTACTTC. Translation: CASSDTIRNRNYEQYF.

Turning to this clone: Distinct nucleotide sequences in the sample also encode this CDR3. The chain is built from TRBV7-9 and TRBJ1-5; D may be TRBD1 (5 bases). Germline lookup yields CDR1 SEHNR and CDR2 FQNEAQ (reference sequence). The CDR3 totals 14 residues. V lost 1 base to trimming and J lost 3 bases, with 7 bases between them. CDR3 nucleotides: TGTGCCAGCAGCTTAGGGGGCCTCAATCAGCCCCAGCATTTT. Protein: CASSLGGLNQPQHF.

Note on this clone: The same CDR3 can be traced to other DNA sequences in this sample. The chain combines TRBV7-9 with TRBJ2-3, with D possibly matching TRBD2 (6 bases). V lost 6 bases, J lost 6 bases, and 10 bases lay in between. The germline gives CDR1 SEHNR, CDR2 FQNEAQ (reference sequence). The CDR3 contains 12 residues. As DNA, the CDR3 is TGTGCCAGCAGGGGCGGGACGGATACGCAGTATTTT. Translated: CASRGGTDTQYF.

The genes are TRBV6-1 and TRBJ2-3, with TRBD2 matching 11 bases. Germline trimming cut 2 bases from V and 5 bases from J; bases unmatched to any gene: 12. Germline values: CDR1 MNHNS, CDR2 SASEGT. CDR3 length equals 18 residues. The CDR3 DNA follows: TGTGCCAGCAGTGAAACGTTACTAGCGGGAGTTTCTAAAGATACGCAGTATTTT. It codes for CASSETLLAGVSKDTQYF.

The genes are TRBV21-1 and TRBJ2-1; the DNA was not compared with TRBD2, the D call given in the table. TRBV21-1 is a recognized pseudogene. This CDR3 region has 15 residues. CDR3 in amino acids: CATLPGGWVINEQFF. The CDR3 nucleotides are TGTGCCACCCTACCCGGGGGATGGGTTATTAATGAGCAGTTCTTC.

V is TRBV14 and J is TRBJ1-1; possibly TRBD1 for D (6 bases). V shed 4 bases and J shed 4 bases, with 13 bases lying between them. CDR1 and CDR2 from the germline V gene are SGHDN and FVKESK. CDR3 length: 14 amino acids. The CDR3 nucleotides read TGTGCCAGCAGCCTGGGGGGGCTTGGCACTGAAGCTTTCTTT. It translates to CASSLGGLGTEAFF.

The chain's CDR3 is CASSTPGRGYEQYF. The CDR3 region has the DNA TGTGCCAGCAGCACCCCCGGGAGGGGCTACGAGCAGTACTTC. This chain connects TRBV21-1 to TRBJ2-7; TRBD2 reflects the table's D call only, with no check against the DNA. TRBV21-1 is a pseudogene locus. This CDR3 has 14 amino acids.

The chain combines TRBV19 with TRBJ1-1, with D perhaps TRBD1 (5 bases). The V end was cut by 7 bases, the J end by 10 bases, with 16 bases between. There are 12 residues in the CDR3. Germline V gene lookup returns CDR1 LNHDA and CDR2 SQIVND (reference sequence). Here the CDR3 reads CASKGTPRGAFF. The DNA of the CDR3 is TGTGCCAGTAAAGGGACTCCGAGGGGAGCTTTCTTT.

The chain has TRBV23-1 and TRBJ1-1; TRBD1 might be the D (5 bases). TRBV23-1 is designated an ORF whose function remains uncertain. V was shortened by 5 bases and J by 5 bases, with 15 bases between the two germline ends. The CDR3 is made up of 14 amino acids. The CDR3 bases are TGCGCCAGCAGTGGACGGGGGTTCGGTACTGAAGCTTTCTTT. Its protein product is CASSGRGFGTEAFF.

This clone has only one observation. The gene calls are TRBV7-9 and TRBJ2-2; D unresolved. Trimming shortened V by 5 bases and J by 0 bases, and 10 bases separated the two germline ends. The CDR3 is made up of 15 amino acids. Per germline, CDR1 SEHNR and CDR2 FQNEAQ (reference sequence). The CDR3: CASSPHVPNTGELFF. In DNA form, the CDR3 reads TGTGCCAGCAGCCCACACGTACCGAACACCGGGGAGCTGTTTTTT. The entire variable domain, with the rest obtained from reference TRBV7-9 and TRBJ2-2, is as follows: DTGVSQNPRHKITKRGQNVTFRCDPISEHNRLYWYRQTLGQGPEFLTYFQNEAQLEKSRLLSDRFSAERPKGSFSTLEIQRTEQGDSAMYLCASSPHVPNTGELFFGEGSRLTVL.

Turning to this clone: This specimen includes other DNA sequences encoding the same CDR3. CDR3 DNA: TGTGCCAGCTCACCCCCGGGGCTAGCGGGAGTTATCAATGAGCAGTTCTTC. It codes for CASSPPGLAGVINEQFF. The rearrangement uses TRBV18 and TRBJ2-1, with 10 positions matching TRBD2. The germline gives CDR1 KGHSH, CDR2 LQKENI. The CDR3 runs to 17 residues. Trimming removed 3 bases from V and 6 bases from J; junction bases left unmatched: 11.

The chain links TRBV21-1 to TRBJ2-4; whether TRBD1, the table's D call, matches the DNA was not checked. TRBV21-1 is tagged as a pseudogene. The CDR3 is 11 amino acids. CDR3 nucleotide sequence: TGTGCCAGCCCAGGGGGGAACATTCAGTACTTC. Its protein product is CASPGGNIQYF.

The chain recombines TRBV2 with TRBJ1-2, with 7 bases identical to TRBD1. This CDR3 has 17 amino acids. V shed 1 base and J 0 bases; nucleotides not matched to a gene: 8. The germline CDR1 and CDR2 sequences are SNHLY and FYNNEI. This CDR3 reads CASSEVLAGGANYGYTF. The CDR3 nucleotides read TGTGCCAGCAGTGAAGTTCTCGCAGGGGGAGCTAACTATGGCTACACCTTC.

This clone has only one observation. Other DNA sequences in the same sample also yield this CDR3. The chain combines TRBV4-1 with TRBJ2-3; TRBD2 agrees at 7 bases. The ends lost 1 base at V and 1 base at J; junction bases unmatched: 5. There are 16 residues in the CDR3. Germline lookup yields CDR1 MGHRA and CDR2 YSYEKL. Written as DNA, the CDR3 is TGCGCCAGCAGCCAAGTAAGACGGGAGGGCACAGATACGCAGTATTTT. This sequence encodes CASSQVRREGTDTQYF.

This clone appeared once. The V gene is TRBV7-3, the J gene TRBJ2-7; no firm D call. The CDR3 length is 15 residues. V lost 2 bases to trimming and J lost 2 bases, with 13 bases between them. Germline assignment: CDR1 SGHTA and CDR2 FQGTGA. Here the CDR3 reads CASSLVAGATYEQYF. CDR3 DNA: TGTGCCAGCAGCTTAGTGGCAGGCGCAACCTACGAGCAGTACTTC.

Comments on this clone: Additional DNA sequences in this sample encode the identical CDR3. The chain carries TRBV19 and TRBJ1-1; possibly TRBD1 for D (6 bases). From germline, CDR1 is LNHDA and CDR2 SQIVND (reference sequence). V dropped 4 bases and J dropped 2 bases, with 8 bases sitting between them. The length of the CDR3 is 13 residues. The CDR3 reads CASSRTVNTEAFF. The CDR3 DNA reads as TGTGCCAGTAGTAGGACAGTCAACACTGAAGCTTTCTTT.

V usage is TRBV18 and J usage is TRBJ2-1; TRBD2 might be the D (6 bases). V lost 4 bases, J lost 1 base, and 11 bases lay in between. The CDR3 is 15 residues long. The germline V gene encodes CDR1 KGHSH and CDR2 LQKENI. CDR3 DNA: TGTGCCAGCTCACTCGAGCGGGTATCCTACAATGAGCAGTTCTTC. Amino acids: CASSLERVSYNEQFF.

V gene TRBV7-9 combines with J gene TRBJ1-2; tentatively, D is TRBD1 (5 bases). The V gene's germline CDR1 is SEHNR and CDR2 FQNEAQ (reference sequence). The CDR3 length is 16 residues. The V end was cut by 5 bases, the J end by 3 bases, with 19 bases between. The CDR3 DNA reads as TGTGCCAGCAGCGGAATGGTGGGCAGGGAAGACTATGGCTACACCTTC. This gives the protein CASSGMVGREDYGYTF.

Worth noting for this clone: Other DNA sequences from this sample encode an identical CDR3 as well. The chain uses TRBV28 and TRBJ2-7; D uncertain. Germline V gives CDR1 MDHEN, CDR2 SYDVKM. This CDR3 is built from 12 residues. Trimming pared 6 bases from V and 0 bases from J, leaving 6 bases between. In DNA, the CDR3 is TGTGCCAGCAGCCAGAGCTCCTACGAGCAGTACTTC. Protein: CASSQSSYEQYF.